The 18 T cell receptor beta chains given below trace back to one sample, sequenced in a study of blood T cell repertoires in COVID-19. TCRdb's copy holds only in-frame clones and misses some; the assay was immunoSEQ multiplex PCR. This repertoire shows about 140,000 clones, over 60% found once; its top ten account for approximately 4.5%. Sample: peripheral blood. Receptor source: a woman of 80 years or more with active or convalescent COVID-19.

V is TRBV4-1 and J is TRBJ1-2; 9 bases map to TRBD1. V shed 6 bases, J shed 7 bases, and the junction held 9 bases outside the gene matches. CDR1 is MGHRA and CDR2 is YSYEKL in the germline V gene. The CDR3 contains 14 residues. CDR3 in amino acids: CASRGAGTGSGYTF. Written as DNA, the CDR3 is TGCGCCAGCAGGGGCGCCGGGACAGGGTCTGGCTACACCTTC.

The chain recombines TRBV6-2 or TRBV6-3 with TRBJ1-2; TRBD1 agrees at 7 bases. Trimming cost V 3 bases and J 1 base; bases outside gene matches: 5. The germline gives CDR1 MNHEY, CDR2 SVGEGT. This CDR3 region has 15 residues. For the CDR3, the DNA is TGTGCCAGCAGTTATACAGGGGCGCTTAACTATGGCTACACCTTC. Its translation is CASSYTGALNYGYTF.

This sequence joins TRBV19 and TRBJ1-3; possible D gene TRBD1, 6 bases. CDR1 and CDR2 (germline): LNHDA, SQIVND (reference sequence). V was clipped by 9 bases and J by 0 bases, with 12 bases between them. The CDR3 is 14 amino acids. The CDR3 loop reads CASQDSFSGNTIYF. The CDR3, as DNA: TGTGCCAGCCAGGACAGCTTCTCTGGAAACACCATATATTTT.

J is TRBJ2-2 and V is TRBV3-1 (or the pseudogene TRBV3-2); D may be TRBD2 (6 bases). Looked up from germline, CDR1 is LGHDT and CDR2 is YNNKEL (reference sequence). Trimming took 4 bases from V and 4 from J, leaving 13 bases between them. The CDR3 loop spans 15 amino acids. For the CDR3, the DNA is TGTGCCAGCAGCCCTAAGGAGGGGTTCACCGGGGAGCTGTTTTTT. This translates into CASSPKEGFTGELFF.

The rearrangement joins TRBV28 to TRBJ2-3, with 8 bases matching TRBD1. With 5 bases clipped from V and 4 bases from J, the junction kept 11 bases outside the gene matches. Germline CDR1 MDHEN, CDR2 SYDVKM. This CDR3 spans 16 amino acids. CDR3 DNA: TGTGCCAGCAGTCTCCAAACAGGGGGTTTTGCAGATACGCAGTATTTT. It specifies CASSLQTGGFADTQYF.

The chain recombines TRBV7-2 with TRBJ2-5; D perhaps matches TRBD1 (6 bases). CDR3 length equals 16 residues. CDR1 is SGHTA, CDR2 FQGNSA, per germline. V was cut by 0 bases and J by 4 bases, with 15 bases left in between. The CDR3 sequence is CASSLAGAASRETQYF. The CDR3 coding sequence is TGTGCCAGCAGCTTAGCGGGGGCTGCCTCGCGAGAGACCCAGTACTTC.

This clone was detected a few times. The CDR3 DNA reads as TGTGCCAGCAGTTTAGATCTAATTTATGGCTACACCTTC. This codes for CASSLDLIYGYTF. J is TRBJ1-2 and V is TRBV28; D call uncertain. The V gene lost 2 bases and the J gene lost 5 bases, with 9 bases spanning the gap. Per germline, CDR1 MDHEN and CDR2 SYDVKM. This CDR3 is 13 amino acids long.

This clone showed up just a few times. This chain joins TRBV2 and TRBJ1-1; 8 positions match TRBD1. The CDR3 length is 16 residues. J was trimmed by 2 bases and V by 6 bases; bases with no gene match: 11. Germline CDR1 SNHLY, CDR2 FYNNEI. The CDR3 loop is CASRVRVAGGNTEAFF. CDR3 nucleotides: TGTGCCAGCAGGGTTAGAGTGGCAGGGGGCAACACTGAAGCTTTCTTT.

This clone was seen a few times. The chain couples TRBV19 to TRBJ1-4; 7 bases map to TRBD1. With 7 bases clipped from V and 5 bases from J, the junction kept 10 bases outside the gene matches. Germline CDR1 is LNHDA and CDR2 is SQIVND (reference sequence). CDR3 size: 15 residues. The CDR3 sequence is CASKSLGTVNEKLFF. CDR3 in DNA: TGTGCCAGTAAGTCCCTTGGGACAGTGAATGAAAAACTGTTTTTT. The complete variable domain, with remaining parts taken from reference TRBV19 and TRBJ1-4, reads DGGITQSPKYLFRKEGQNVTLSCEQNLNHDAMYWYRQDPGQGLRLIYYSQIVNDFQKGDIAEGYSVSREKKESFPLTVTSAQKNPTAFYLCASKSLGTVNEKLFFGSGTQLSVL.

V gene TRBV19 combines with J gene TRBJ1-1, with D maybe TRBD1 (6 bases). CDR1 LNHDA and CDR2 SQIVND come from the germline V gene (reference sequence). The CDR3 has 14 residues. V shed 6 bases and J shed 0 bases, with 11 bases lying between them. The CDR3 nucleotides are TGTGCCAGTAGCCATCAGGGGTTGAACACTGAAGCTTTCTTT. Amino acids: CASSHQGLNTEAFF.

The chain employs TRBV12-3 or TRBV12-4 and TRBJ1-5, with TRBD1 matching over 7 bases. V was clipped by 7 bases and J by 7 bases; unmatched bases: 7. The CDR3 contains 13 residues. The CDR3 nucleotides read TGTGCCAGCAAAAGGGGGCGAAACCAGCCCCAGCATTTT. Amino acids: CASKRGRNQPQHF.

This clone was counted a few times. The V gene is TRBV5-1, the J gene TRBJ2-4, with 9 bases fitting TRBD1. From germline, CDR1 is SGHRS and CDR2 YFSETQ. Germline trimming cut 4 bases from V and 1 base from J; bases unmatched to any gene: 6. The CDR3 runs to 16 residues. The CDR3 bases are TGCGCCAGCAGCCCGACAGGGGGGTTCGCCAAAAACATTCAGTACTTC. The encoded protein is CASSPTGGFAKNIQYF.

The rearrangement joins TRBV6-2 or TRBV6-3 to TRBJ1-5; D not certain. The CDR3 has 14 residues. V was pared by 6 bases and J by 3 bases, with 12 bases between. The germline V gene has CDR1 MNHEY and CDR2 SVGEGT. CDR3 loop: CASSQTQTNQPQHF. For the CDR3, the DNA is TGTGCCAGCAGCCAAACACAGACCAATCAGCCCCAGCATTTT.

This clone appeared a few times. The V and J genes are TRBV7-8 and TRBJ2-1; TRBD1 matches 10 bases. CDR3 length: 17 amino acids. Germline CDR1 and CDR2: SGHVS and FQNEAQ. V was pared by 6 bases and J by 6 bases, with 14 bases of the junction left unmatched. The CDR3 nucleotides read TGTGCCAGCAGTTATCGACAGGGGGCGGTCGCCGTCAATGAGCAGTTCTTC. Amino acids: CASSYRQGAVAVNEQFF.

The gene calls are TRBV29-1 and TRBJ1-2; D may be TRBD1 (5 bases). Germline CDR1 and CDR2: SQVTM and ANQGSEA. The germline V and J ends were trimmed by 4 bases and 8 bases, with 17 bases remaining between them. The CDR3 covers 13 residues. In nucleotides, the CDR3 is TGCAGCGTTGGTAATCCAGGGCTAGGCGGCTACACCTTC. Translated: CSVGNPGLGGYTF.

In this sample, this clone turned up a few times. J is TRBJ2-5 and V is TRBV3-1 (or the pseudogene TRBV3-2); D call uncertain. The germline V and J ends were trimmed by 0 bases and 9 bases, with 26 bases remaining between them. This CDR3 region has 18 residues. In germline, CDR1 is LGHDT, CDR2 YNNKEL (reference sequence). The CDR3 nucleotides read TGTGCCAGCAGCCAAGATCTCGGCGTCGATGCCCTAGTGAGGTCCCAGTACTTC. Encoded protein: CASSQDLGVDALVRSQYF.

The V and J genes are TRBV12-3 or TRBV12-4 and TRBJ2-5, with D hard to call. V lost 5 bases and J 2 bases, leaving 6 bases between the germline ends. The CDR3 is made up of 12 amino acids. This CDR3 reads CASSIIQETQYF. The CDR3, as DNA: TGTGCCAGCAGTATAATTCAAGAGACCCAGTACTTC.

The rearrangement links TRBV21-1 to TRBJ2-1; no DNA check was done on the table's D call, TRBD2. TRBV21-1 is a pseudogene. The CDR3 is made up of 16 amino acids. CDR3 bases: TGTGCCAGCAGCAGGTCTAGCGGGGGGTTGAGAAATGAGCAGTTCTTC. It translates to CASSRSSGGLRNEQFF.